The entry below describes one T cell receptor (beta chain). The target antigen is unknown. Gene names denote mouse genes. From the germline J gene comes the end of the CDR3, since the read stops 4 residues before it. On the basis of CD4, CD8alpha, NKG2D, NKG2ACE and other markers, pooled cutaneous lymph node cells were sorted. This specimen belongs to a study of CD8+ T cells in alopecia areata. About the study: Donors of skin were C3H/HeJ mice aged about 6-12 months with spontaneous alopecia, and recipients were roughly 6-10-week-old female C3H/HeJ mice. Study-level points and caveats: An increase in clonality over normal scalp was evident in lesional scalp, especially alopecia totalis/universalis. TCR sharing was clearer in mice than between patients, perhaps partly owing to patient HLA diversity.

In each case, RNA was isolated and then reverse transcribed into cDNA as the sequencing template. The protocol was immunoSEQ multiplex PCR, while the TCRdb copy is restricted to in-frame clones and leaves out a portion. Sampling found roughly 260,000 clones, none seen once. The CDR3 consists of 14 residues. Looked up from germline, CDR1 is NNHNN and CDR2 is SYGAGS (reference sequence). The clonotype originates from a C3H/HeJ mouse with alopecia areata. This line is of MHC haplotype H2-k. The sequencing input was CD4+ T cells sorted from a lymph node. The V and J genes are TRBV13-2 and TRBJ2-5; a possible D gene is TRBD2 (6 bases). The CDR3 loop reads CASGDVGGGDTQYF. CDR3 bases read: TGTGCCAGCGGTGATGTTGGGGGTGGGGAC.